These T cell receptor beta chains were read from a single sample in a study of shared clonotypes between healthy human individuals. Repertoires were generated with immunoSEQ multiplex PCR, while TCRdb's copy carries only in-frame clones and drops some. In the table there are about 2.2 million clones, just under 95% of which are singletons. What was sequenced was naive CD8+ T cells from PBMCs. These receptors were collected from a man between 18 and 29 years old in good health. Some clones in this sample may be carry-over from other donors' samples. CDR3s include the opening cysteine and the closing phenylalanine or tryptophan. D genes are given only for firm matches. Clone size, where shown, is once, few, many, or a class for clones that have expanded.

TRBV27	once	TRBJ2-7	-	CASSSRAGALGHEQYF	TGTGCCAGCAGTTCTAGGGCGGGGGCGCTAGGACACGAGCAGTACTTC
TRBV4-1	-	TRBJ2-1	-	CASSQVRDNNEQFF	TGCGCCAGCAGCCAAGTCCGGGACAACAATGAGCAGTTCTTC
TRBV5-5	-	TRBJ1-4	-	CASSPGVSPTQKLFF	TGTGCCAGCAGCCCTGGAGTCTCCCCAACCCAAAAACTGTTTTTT
TRBV4-1	-	TRBJ2-1	-	CASSQLTSRIEQFF	TGCGCCAGCAGCCAACTGACTAGTAGGATTGAGCAGTTCTTC
TRBV7-9	-	TRBJ2-1	-	CASSLEGAGQFF	TGTGCCAGCAGCTTAGAAGGGGCCGGGCAGTTCTTC
TRBV27	-	TRBJ1-6	-	CASSFGRAYNSPLHF	TGTGCCAGCAGTTTCGGAAGGGCCTATAATTCACCCCTCCACTTT
TRBV4-1	-	TRBJ2-7	-	CASSQVARTGSGEQYF	TGCGCCAGCAGCCAAGTCGCCAGGACGGGGTCGGGCGAGCAGTACTTC
TRBV27	once	TRBJ2-7	TRBD2	CASSRLAGSSYEQYF	TGTGCCAGCAGTCGACTAGCGGGGAGCTCCTACGAGCAGTACTTC
TRBV7-9	once	TRBJ2-2	-	CASSLAGSDNTGELFF	TGTGCCAGCAGCTTAGCCGGTAGCGATAACACCGGGGAGCTGTTTTTT
TRBV7-9	-	TRBJ2-3	TRBD2	CASRDIAGARDTQYF	TGTGCCAGCAGAGATATAGCGGGAGCAAGAGATACGCAGTATTTT
TRBV27	-	TRBJ2-7	-	CASSLHGSYEQYF	TGTGCCAGCAGTTTGCACGGTTCCTACGAGCAGTACTTC
TRBV9	-	TRBJ2-7	-	CASSESSGTSPTYEQYF	TGTGCCAGCAGCGAAAGTTCCGGGACCTCCCCTACCTACGAGCAGTACTTC
TRBV5-1	-	TRBJ2-5	-	CASSYFGERETQYF	TGCGCCAGCAGCTACTTCGGGGAGCGAGAGACCCAGTACTTC
TRBV9	-	TRBJ2-6	-	CASTDSGANVLTF	TGTGCCAGCACCGATTCTGGGGCCAACGTCCTGACTTTC
TRBV6-5	-	TRBJ2-1	-	CASSYRGTTYNEQFF	TGTGCCAGCAGTTACAGGGGGACTACCTACAATGAGCAGTTCTTC
TRBV5-1	-	TRBJ2-7	TRBD2	CASSFGGREGYEQYF	TGCGCCAGCAGCTTCGGCGGGAGGGAGGGCTACGAGCAGTACTTC
TRBV7-9	-	TRBJ2-7	TRBD1	CASSLFGLSTGQGFEQYF	TGTGCCAGCAGCTTATTCGGCCTGAGTACGGGACAGGGATTCGAGCAGTACTTC
TRBV28	-	TRBJ1-1	-	CASRNRGTEAFF	TGTGCCAGCAGAAATCGGGGCACTGAAGCTTTCTTT
TRBV6-5	-	TRBJ1-1	-	CASTFFGGNTEAFF	TGTGCCAGCACCTTCTTCGGGGGAAACACTGAAGCTTTCTTT
TRBV2	-	TRBJ2-7	TRBD1	CAWPPTGEISYEQYF	TGTGCATGGCCCCCGACAGGGGAGATCTCCTACGAGCAGTACTTC
TRBV7-9	few	TRBJ1-2	TRBD1	CASSLGDGQVAGYTF	TGTGCCAGCAGCTTAGGAGACGGACAGGTCGCTGGCTACACCTTC
TRBV21-1	-	TRBJ1-5	-	CASRSHFGFSNQPQHF	TGTGCCAGCAGATCGCACTTTGGTTTTAGCAATCAGCCCCAGCATTTT
TRBV27	-	TRBJ1-1	-	CASSLGANTEAFF	TGTGCCAGCAGTCTCGGGGCAAACACTGAAGCTTTCTTT
TRBV7-9	-	TRBJ2-3	-	CASSIKGQFYTQYF	TGTGCCAGCAGCATAAAGGGACAATTTTATACGCAGTATTTT
TRBV11-2	-	TRBJ2-1	-	CASSSFIYNEQFF	TGTGCCAGCAGCTCTTTTATATACAATGAGCAGTTCTTC
TRBV27	once	TRBJ2-7	-	CASSPSGETYEQYF	TGTGCCAGCAGTCCGTCCGGAGAAACCTACGAGCAGTACTTC
TRBV28	-	TRBJ2-7	TRBD1	CASRQAGTGNYEQYF	TGTGCCAGCAGGCAAGCCGGGACAGGGAACTACGAGCAGTACTTC
TRBV7-8	-	TRBJ2-7	TRBD1	CASSVRDSPYEQYF	TGTGCCAGCAGCGTCCGGGACAGCCCCTACGAGCAGTACTTC
TRBV13	-	TRBJ1-2	-	CASSLSLQGGNYGYTF	TGTGCCAGCAGCTTGAGCCTTCAAGGGGGGAACTATGGCTACACCTTC
TRBV5-1	once	TRBJ2-7	-	CASSFNVGAYEQYF	TGCGCCAGCAGCTTTAACGTAGGAGCCTACGAGCAGTACTTC
TRBV21-1	-	TRBJ2-1	-	CASRLSSGTYNEQFF	TGTGCCAGCAGACTTTCTAGCGGAACCTACAATGAGCAGTTCTTC
TRBV7-9	-	TRBJ1-1	-	CASSFPARDEAFF	TGTGCCAGCAGCTTTCCGGCGCGGGATGAAGCTTTCTTT